What follows are 12 T cell receptor beta chains derived from one specimen sequenced in a study of blood T cell repertoires in COVID-19. Method: immunoSEQ multiplex PCR; TCRdb's copy keeps in-frame clones and lacks some. The sample lists tens of thousands of clones, around 84% occurring once. Material: peripheral blood. The source is a man older than 75 with active COVID-19.

The rearrangement joins TRBV6-5 to TRBJ2-1; no clear D. CDR3 length: 13 amino acids. Germline CDR1 and CDR2: MNHEY and SVGAGI. Trimming took 7 bases from V and 0 from J, leaving 7 bases between them. CDR3 residues: CASKLSSYNEQFF. For the CDR3, the DNA is TGTGCCAGCAAACTTAGCTCCTACAATGAGCAGTTCTTC.

The chain links TRBV28 to TRBJ1-5; no clear D. The ends were cut back, 3 bases at V and 6 bases at J, with 6 bases in the middle. Germline values: CDR1 MDHEN, CDR2 SYDVKM. CDR3 length: 12 residues. CDR3 sequence reads: CASSLVVQPQHF. For the CDR3, the DNA is TGTGCCAGCAGTTTGGTAGTTCAGCCCCAGCATTTT.

This clone was detected once. V gene TRBV5-4 combines with J gene TRBJ2-1; weak D call: TRBD2 (6 bases). CDR1 and CDR2 from the germline V gene are SGHNT and YYREEE (reference sequence). The CDR3 is made up of 16 amino acids. V was pared by 0 bases and J by 5 bases, with 15 bases between. As DNA, the CDR3 is TGTGCCAGCAGCTTGGAACTGACTAGAGGTCACAATGAGCAGTTCTTC. Amino acid sequence: CASSLELTRGHNEQFF.

This clone was observed once. V is TRBV5-6 and J is TRBJ1-6; a possible D gene is TRBD1 (6 bases). From germline, CDR1 is SGHDT and CDR2 YYEEEE. The CDR3 is made up of 14 amino acids. V shed 0 bases and J shed 7 bases, with 8 bases lying between them. The CDR3 coding sequence is TGTGCCAGCAGCTTGGGGACAGCAAATTCACCCCTCCACTTT. It codes for CASSLGTANSPLHF.

V usage is TRBV7-2 and J usage is TRBJ1-1; D may be TRBD1 (6 bases). The CDR3 is made up of 14 amino acids. The V gene's germline CDR1 is SGHTA and CDR2 FQGNSA. Deletions cut 5 bases from V and 7 bases from J, with 17 bases between. This CDR3 reads CASSAGSRGLEAFF. CDR3 DNA: TGTGCCAGCAGCGCGGGGTCGCGGGGGCTTGAAGCTTTCTTT. The whole variable domain, filled in from reference TRBV7-2 and TRBJ1-1, reads GAGVSQSPSNKVTEKGKDVELRCDPISGHTALYWYRQSLGQGLEFLIYFQGNSAPDKSGLPSDRFSAERTGGSVSTLTIQRTQQEDSAVYLCASSAGSRGLEAFFGQGTRLTVV.

This rearrangement joins TRBV7-9 to TRBJ2-6, with D possibly being TRBD2 (6 bases). This CDR3 region has 17 residues. Looked up from germline, CDR1 is SEHNR and CDR2 is FQNEAQ (reference sequence). V was cut by 4 bases and J by 4 bases, with 17 bases left in between. CDR3 sequence (DNA): TGTGCCAGCAGCTCGGGAACGGGGGTAACAGGGGCCAACGTCCTGACTTTC. As protein: CASSSGTGVTGANVLTF.

The chain carries TRBV24-1 and TRBJ2-5; 7 bases are a match to TRBD1. The V gene's germline CDR1 is KGHDR and CDR2 SFDVKD. The V and J ends lost 3 bases and 0 bases, in that order; junction bases with no gene match: 3. CDR3 length equals 15 residues. CDR3 in DNA: TGTGCCACCAGTGATCCCGGGACAGACCAAGAGACCCAGTACTTC. It translates to CATSDPGTDQETQYF.

This clone appeared once. DNA for the CDR3: TGCGCCAGCAGAGAAAGCCCTGATTCCGCCTACGAGCAGTACTTC. Translated, it gives CASRESPDSAYEQYF. This sequence joins TRBV4-1 and TRBJ2-7; D unclear. The CDR3 sequence is 15 residues long. CDR1 is MGHRA and CDR2 is YSYEKL in the germline V gene. V was trimmed by 6 bases and J by 2 bases, leaving 17 bases between them.

The CDR3 nucleotides read TGTGCCACCAGCGGCCGGGGTTTAGGCTTATATGGCTACACCTTC. Translated: CATSGRGLGLYGYTF. V gene TRBV15 combines with J gene TRBJ1-2, with unresolved D. CDR3 length: 15 amino acids. Germline lookup yields CDR1 LNHNV and CDR2 YYDKDF (reference sequence). With 5 bases removed from V and 5 bases from J, the gap between germline ends came to 18 bases.

CDR3 protein: CASSYSGLAGEQYF. The CDR3 bases are TGTGCCAGCAGTTACTCGGGACTAGCGGGCGAGCAGTACTTC. The V gene is TRBV6-5, the J gene TRBJ2-7; TRBD2 agrees at 12 bases. The V gene end was trimmed by 0 bases and the J gene end by 6 bases; junction bases not matched to a gene: 0. The germline gives CDR1 MNHEY, CDR2 SVGAGI. This CDR3 spans 14 amino acids.

This clone has a handful of counts. The V and J genes are TRBV18 and TRBJ1-2; 7 bases are a match to TRBD1. This CDR3 comprises 15 residues. CDR1 and CDR2 from the germline V gene are KGHSH and LQKENI. Trimming cost V 5 bases and J 3 bases; bases outside gene matches: 9. The CDR3 protein is CASSTDRDFDYGYTF. The CDR3 region has the DNA TGTGCCAGCTCAACCGACAGGGACTTCGACTATGGCTACACCTTC.

This rearrangement joins TRBV4-3 to TRBJ2-1; the match to TRBD2 covers 9 bases. Losses at the gene ends were 0 bases for V and 4 bases for J; bases not matched to a gene: 10. The CDR3 contains 18 residues. Germline V CDR1 and CDR2: LGHNA, YSLEER. In DNA form, the CDR3 reads TGCGCCAGCAGCCAAGACGGAATGGGACTAGCCCTTTACAATGAGCAGTTCTTC. This sequence encodes CASSQDGMGLALYNEQFF.